A selection of T cell receptor beta chains follows, all from one sample in a study of blood T cell repertoires in COVID-19. Generated by immunoSEQ multiplex PCR, the TCRdb table keeps only in-frame clones and is missing some. The repertoire holds around 81,000 clones, with approximately 86% as singletons. Specimen: peripheral blood. The receptors come from a woman aged 60-75 years with acute or convalescent COVID-19. Both conserved end residues are part of each CDR3. Where a row states a size, it is once, few, many or the class of an expanded clone; other rows omit it.

V gene	clone size	J gene	CDR3 protein
TRBV7-2	NA	TRBJ2-7	CASSLKLVGGEQYF
TRBV28	NA	TRBJ1-2	CASSLDSSVYGYTF
TRBV9	NA	TRBJ2-3	CASSDSTSGGITDTQYF
TRBV28	once	TRBJ1-2	CASSQRGTYGYTF
TRBV19	few	TRBJ1-3	CASTKGAGALRTSIYF
TRBV18	NA	TRBJ1-1	CASSPTDSREAFF
TRBV19	once	TRBJ2-7	CASRPTGESYEQYF
TRBV7-3	once	TRBJ2-3	CASSAQTDTDTQYF
TRBV7-9	NA	TRBJ1-5	CASSPTGGNQPQHF
TRBV29-1	NA	TRBJ1-2	CSVGGGDPILNYGYTF
TRBV10-2	NA	TRBJ2-7	CASSNLRGHYEQYF
TRBV5-1	NA	TRBJ2-2	CASSFGGNTGELFF
TRBV9	once	TRBJ2-5	CASSVGDFQETQYF
TRBV9	NA	TRBJ2-7	CASSPQGKTFHEQYF
TRBV28	NA	TRBJ1-2	CATAPGTTARGYTF
TRBV27	once	TRBJ1-2	CASSLYGEDGYTF
TRBV7-2	NA	TRBJ2-4	CASSAGTEGNIQYF
TRBV2	NA	TRBJ1-1	CASSVRGQSEAFF
TRBV7-6	NA	TRBJ2-5	CASSLVVAGPQETQYF
TRBV7-9	NA	TRBJ1-2	CASSLGARGAVSYTF
TRBV5-6	NA	TRBJ1-1	CASSLFGPIGEAFF
TRBV29-1	NA	TRBJ2-7	CSVWTSGSGEQYF
TRBV11-3	NA	TRBJ2-1	CASSPPTSGGYNEQFF
TRBV6-5	NA	TRBJ2-7	CASYSGGPSYEQYF
TRBV19	once	TRBJ2-3	CASSALAGGTDTQYF
TRBV2	once	TRBJ1-1	CASSEVSGTGGTEAFF
TRBV20-1	NA	TRBJ2-7	CSVSQEYEQYF
TRBV2	NA	TRBJ1-2	CASSAVNYGYTF
TRBV7-9	NA	TRBJ2-5	CASSLVLAAETQYF
TRBV6-5	once	TRBJ2-7	CASSYSAGLVRNEQYF
TRBV6-6	NA	TRBJ1-5	CASRSERGPNQPQHF
TRBV7-2	NA	TRBJ1-1	CASSFKRTEEAFF
TRBV5-6	few	TRBJ2-1	CASSLDRGAYNEQFF
TRBV7-9	NA	TRBJ1-2	CASSLIGTSDYGYTF
TRBV7-8	NA	TRBJ1-1	CASSLAGASYINTEAFF
TRBV4-3	NA	TRBJ2-2	CASSPIPGGANTGELFF
TRBV6-6	NA	TRBJ1-3	CATRDRDFSGNTIYF
TRBV18	NA	TRBJ2-2	CASSPPTRTGELFF
TRBV29-1	NA	TRBJ2-5	CSARTRLAEETQYF
TRBV28	once	TRBJ1-2	CASSSTEGGYTF
TRBV15	NA	TRBJ2-5	CATGRDGAQETQYF
TRBV18	NA	TRBJ2-7	CASSPRLAQSSYEQYF
TRBV3-1/TRBV3-2	NA	TRBJ2-1	CASSLTGTSNGEQFF
TRBV28	once	TRBJ1-2	CASRGGQGIGGYTF
TRBV28	NA	TRBJ1-2	CASSPAGGTRGYTF
TRBV7-2	NA	TRBJ1-2	CASSLAGVNYGYTF
TRBV28	NA	TRBJ2-5	CASSFPAGGGEETQYF
TRBV21-1	once	TRBJ2-1	CASSNPLGTSGTYNEQFF
TRBV28	NA	TRBJ2-7	CASSLGGAWSSYEQYF
TRBV6-6	NA	TRBJ2-1	CASSYGGQGGWNEQFF
TRBV9	few	TRBJ1-6	CASSLQTGNSPLHF
TRBV6-4	NA	TRBJ1-2	CASSDSIGGTYGYTF
TRBV27	NA	TRBJ2-7	CASSASGRATYEQYF
TRBV7-9	NA	TRBJ2-7	CASSISGEEQYF
TRBV7-3	NA	TRBJ2-5	CASSFDRQETQYF
TRBV6-5	few	TRBJ1-2	CASSYRGARYGYTF
TRBV7-2	few	TRBJ2-7	CASSLGRTGSTYEQYF
TRBV19	NA	TRBJ2-7	CASSPLGHEQYF
TRBV6-2/TRBV6-3	NA	TRBJ2-7	CASSYGGQASEQYF
TRBV24-1	NA	TRBJ2-1	CATSDSWTSGRAVNEQFF